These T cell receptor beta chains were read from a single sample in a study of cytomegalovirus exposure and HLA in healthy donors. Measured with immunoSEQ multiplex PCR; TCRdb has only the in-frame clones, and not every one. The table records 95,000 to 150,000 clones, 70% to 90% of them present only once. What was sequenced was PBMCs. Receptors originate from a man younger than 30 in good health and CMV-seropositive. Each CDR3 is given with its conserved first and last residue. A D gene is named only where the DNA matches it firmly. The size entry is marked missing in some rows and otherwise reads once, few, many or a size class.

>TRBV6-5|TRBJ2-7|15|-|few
TGTGCCAGCAGTTACTCGAACGCAGGTTCCTACGAGCAGTACTTC
CASSYSNAGSYEQYF
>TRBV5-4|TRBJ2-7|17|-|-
TGTGCCAGCAGACACAATCCCGACAGTGTGGGCGGCTACGAGCAGTACTTC
CASRHNPDSVGGYEQYF
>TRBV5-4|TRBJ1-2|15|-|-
TGTGCCAGCAGCCCTACCGGGGGGGGTAACTATGGCTACACCTTC
CASSPTGGGNYGYTF
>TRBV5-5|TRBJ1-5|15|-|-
TGTGCCAGCAGCGGATCCGGGTTAGGTAATCAGCCCCAGCATTTT
CASSGSGLGNQPQHF
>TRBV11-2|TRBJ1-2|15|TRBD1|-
TGTGCCAGCAGCTCTAGGACCGGGACAGTCCATGGCTACACCTTC
CASSSRTGTVHGYTF
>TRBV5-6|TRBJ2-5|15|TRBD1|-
TGTGCCAGCAGCCCCGTGGACAGGGCGAAAGAGACCCAGTACTTC
CASSPVDRAKETQYF
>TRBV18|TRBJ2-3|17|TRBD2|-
TGTGCCAGCTCACCGATAACGACTAGCGGGGGGGCAGATACGCAGTATTTT
CASSPITTSGGADTQYF
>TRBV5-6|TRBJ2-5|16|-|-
TGTGCCAGCAGCTTGGTGGACAACCAGATTTGGGAGACCCAGTACTTC
CASSLVDNQIWETQYF
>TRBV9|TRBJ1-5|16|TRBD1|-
TGTGCCAGCAGCGCGGGCGGGGGACAGGCCAATCAGCCCCAGCATTTT
CASSAGGGQANQPQHF
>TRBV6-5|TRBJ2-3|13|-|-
TGTGCCATCGGGATGATGGGGACAGATACGCAGTATTTT
CAIGMMGTDTQYF
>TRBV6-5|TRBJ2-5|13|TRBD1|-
TGTGCCGGCCGGGACAGGGATTCAGAGACCCAGTACTTC
CAGRDRDSETQYF
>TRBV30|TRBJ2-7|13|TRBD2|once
TGTGGATCACGGACTAGCGGAAGCTACGAGCAGTACTTC
CGSRTSGSYEQYF
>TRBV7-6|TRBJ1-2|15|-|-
TGTGCCAGCAGCTTAGGTGCGGGGGAGGTCTATGGCTACACCTTC
CASSLGAGEVYGYTF
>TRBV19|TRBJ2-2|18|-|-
TGTGCCAGTAGACGAAGTATAAACGGACCAAGCGGGACCGGGGAGCTGTTTTTT
CASRRSINGPSGTGELFF
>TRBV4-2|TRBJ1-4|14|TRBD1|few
TGTGCCAGCAGCCCGACAGGGGGGAACGAAAAACTGTTTTTT
CASSPTGGNEKLFF
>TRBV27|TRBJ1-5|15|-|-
TGTGCCAGCAGTTTATCGGGGGGGAGCAATCAGCCCCAGCATTTT
CASSLSGGSNQPQHF
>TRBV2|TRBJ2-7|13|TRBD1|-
TGTGCCAGCCGGTGGACAGGAAGCGACGAGCAGTACTTC
CASRWTGSDEQYF
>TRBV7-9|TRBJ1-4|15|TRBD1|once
TGTGCCAGCAGCCCGAGGGACAGCAACCCTGAAAAACTGTTTTTT
CASSPRDSNPEKLFF
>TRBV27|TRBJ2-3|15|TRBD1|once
TGTGCCAGCAGTTCTGGGACAGGAGGCACAGATACGCAGTATTTT
CASSSGTGGTDTQYF
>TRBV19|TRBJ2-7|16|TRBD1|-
TGTGCCAGTAGTCTTGGGACAGTCCCCCAGTCCTACGAGCAGTACTTC
CASSLGTVPQSYEQYF
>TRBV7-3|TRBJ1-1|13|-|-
TGTGCCAGCAGCTTAACAGGGTCAGGGGAAGCTTTCTTT
CASSLTGSGEAFF
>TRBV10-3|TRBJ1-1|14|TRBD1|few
TGTGCCATCAGTGCCGGACAGGGGAACACTGAAGCTTTCTTT
CAISAGQGNTEAFF
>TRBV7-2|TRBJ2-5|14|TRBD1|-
TGTGCCAGCAAGCGGACAGGGGGAGGGGAGACCCAGTACTTC
CASKRTGGGETQYF
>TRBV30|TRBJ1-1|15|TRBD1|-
TGTGCCTGGAGTGTAGAGGGGGCGATCGGAGCTGAAGCTTTCTTT
CAWSVEGAIGAEAFF
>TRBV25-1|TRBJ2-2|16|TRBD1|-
TGTGCCAGCAGTGAACCGGGACAGGGTGTCACCGGGGAGCTGTTTTTT
CASSEPGQGVTGELFF
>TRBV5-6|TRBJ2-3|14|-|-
TGTGCCAGCGCTCAGTCAGGTGGCACAGATACGCAGTATTTT
CASAQSGGTDTQYF
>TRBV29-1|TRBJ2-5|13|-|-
TGCAGCGCCGTGGGCAGGCTGGCTGAGACCCAGTACTTC
CSAVGRLAETQYF
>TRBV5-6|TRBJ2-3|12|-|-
TGTGCCAGCAGTTCAGGGGGGGATACGCAGTATTTT
CASSSGGDTQYF
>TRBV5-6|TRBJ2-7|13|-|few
TGTGCCAGCAGCCAGGGACTTACCTACGAGCAGTACTTC
CASSQGLTYEQYF
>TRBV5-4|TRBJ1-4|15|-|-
TGTGCCAGCCGTTCGGCGGCGGCAACTAATGAAAAACTGTTTTTT
CASRSAAATNEKLFF
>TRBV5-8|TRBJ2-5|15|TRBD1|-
TGTGCCAGCAGCTTGGGACAGGGGGACCGGGAGACCCAGTACTTC
CASSLGQGDRETQYF
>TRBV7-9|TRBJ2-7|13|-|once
TGTGCCAGCAGCCCGTACTTGTCCTACGAGCAGTACTTC
CASSPYLSYEQYF
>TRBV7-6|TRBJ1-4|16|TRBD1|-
TGTGCCAGCAGCTTATTAGTAGGACAGGGGGGTGAAAAACTGTTTTTT
CASSLLVGQGGEKLFF
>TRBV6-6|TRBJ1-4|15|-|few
TGTGCCAGCAGTTACGGCAGGTCAACTAATGAAAAACTGTTTTTT
CASSYGRSTNEKLFF
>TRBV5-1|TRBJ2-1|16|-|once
TGCGCCAGCAGCCCGGCCGGGGGGCGCTCCTACAATGAGCAGTTCTTC
CASSPAGGRSYNEQFF
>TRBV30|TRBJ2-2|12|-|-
TGTGCCTGGGGTAGCTTGACCGGGGAGCTGTTTTTT
CAWGSLTGELFF
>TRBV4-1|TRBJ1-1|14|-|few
TGCGCCAGCAGTGACAGCCTTTATGTCACTGAAGCTTTCTTT
CASSDSLYVTEAFF
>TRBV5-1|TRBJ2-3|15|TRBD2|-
TGCGCCAGCAGCTTGGAGATAGCGGGGGGAGATACGCAGTATTTT
CASSLEIAGGDTQYF
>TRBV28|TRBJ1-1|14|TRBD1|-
TGTGCCAGCAGACTCGACAGGGGGCAAACTGAAGCTTTCTTT
CASRLDRGQTEAFF